At least ten counts were recorded for the clone carrying this TCR beta chain. Antigen unknown. The V and J ends lost 5 bases and 1 base respectively, with 11 bases between them. CDR1 SGHVS and CDR2 FNYEAQ come from the germline V gene. This CDR3 spans 14 amino acids. This record belongs to a study of CD8 T cells in ankylosing spondylitis. TCRdb recomputed calls from the 5' RACE reads with MiXCR, one row per CDR3 protein. The top ten hold roughly 12% of the sample, which has about 130,000 distinct CDR3 sequences, about 7% seen once. Study results and caveats: Both synovial fluid and blood in reactive arthritis had previously been reported to carry some motif variants. Ankylosing spondylitis blood seemed to carry a telltale TCR beta motif made of about 8 highly homologous variants. Significantly higher representation of disease-linked clones was reported for matched ankylosing spondylitis synovial fluid.

Input material: blood, either unsorted or a sorted T cell fraction (not recorded which). The TCR was taken from a female donor with ankylosing spondylitis or in good health (not recorded which). The chain employs TRBV7-6 and TRBJ1-1, with D perhaps matching TRBD1 (6 bases). In DNA, the CDR3 is TGTGCCAGCAGCGGAATGACAGGGAACACTGAAGCTTTCTTT. It yields the protein CASSGMTGNTEAFF.